The present T cell receptor beta chain was sequenced within a study of blood T cell repertoires in COVID-19. Across the study: Material from acute and convalescent COVID-19 was sourced from the United States, Italy and Spain. T cells, B-cell-depleted T cells, or PBMCs provided the cDNA or gDNA that served as material.

In the original processing: Estimates of nucleated cell counts were drawn from the amplification of reference gene primers. Assay: immunoSEQ multiplex PCR; the TCRdb copy retains only in-frame clones and omits some. Clonal size and the V and J genes are those of that table, whereas D and trimming came from the DNA. The sample holds 70,000 or so clones, around nine tenths seen once. V lost 8 bases and J lost 2, with 10 bases in between. The germline V gene has CDR1 MDHEN and CDR2 SYDVKM. CDR3 size: 12 residues. The sequenced sample was peripheral blood. The TCR comes from a woman aged 60-70 years with acute or convalescent COVID-19. The chain employs TRBV28 and TRBJ2-7; D is perhaps TRBD1 (5 bases). The chain's CDR3 is CASGTGPYEQYF. Here the CDR3 DNA reads TGTGCCAGCGGAACAGGCCCCTACGAGCAGTACTTC.